This TCR beta chain was captured by sequencing in a study of CD8 T cells in Susac syndrome. CDR1 and CDR2 from the germline V gene are MNHEY and SVGAGI. V was clipped by 6 bases and J by 5 bases, with 8 bases between them. The CDR3 length is 11 residues. TEMRA cells were FACS-enriched, and CD8+ and CD4+ T cells were isolated negatively. The authors reverse transcribed about 0.5 to 1 ug RNA with random hexamers. TCRdb recomputed calls from the immunoSEQ multiplex PCR reads with MiXCR, one row per CDR3 protein. The sample consists of 150,000 to 200,000 distinct CDR3 sequences, approximately 94% of them appearing once.

This clonotype originated in a human donor with multiple sclerosis. The V gene is TRBV6-5, the J gene TRBJ2-7, with D unresolved. Sequencing was performed on CD4+ T cells from PBMCs. CDR3 coding DNA: TGTGCCAGCAGCTTTGGCGACGAGCAGTACTTC. Protein sequence: CASSFGDEQYF.